This T cell receptor beta chain was sequenced in a study of OX40 agonist ivuxolimab in advanced cancers. Study-wide context: Of mixed ages from about 20 to 80 and averaging approximately 60 years, the group was about 86% male.

Using immunoSEQ multiplex PCR, the repertoire was profiled, and TCRdb retains in-frame clones only, with some absent. The table records just over 95,000 clones, around 85% of them present only once. General study results and limits: At 0.1 to 3.0 mg/kg, clonal expansion of CD4+ and CD8+ blood T cells had occurred by week 6.

Worth noting for this clone: The antigen is not known.

This TCR was recovered from an adult with an advanced solid tumor such as melanoma, head and neck, liver or kidney cancer. Here the sequenced sample was CD4+ or CD8+ T cells sorted from blood, taken in a trial of the OX40 agonist ivuxolimab.

Written as DNA, the CDR3 is TGTGCCAGCAGCCCGTTGTATGGAGCCGGGGAGCTGTTTTTT. Amino acid sequence: CASSPLYGAGELFF. The rearrangement links TRBV7-9 to TRBJ2-2, with D hard to call. The length of the CDR3 is 14 residues. Germline CDR1 is SEHNR and CDR2 is FQNEAQ (reference sequence). V was clipped by 5 bases and J by 6 bases, with 13 bases between them. Complete variable domain (other parts from reference TRBV7-9 and TRBJ2-2): DTGVSQNPRHKITKRGQNVTFRCDPISEHNRLYWYRQTLGQGPEFLTYFQNEAQLEKSRLLSDRFSAERPKGSFSTLEIQRTEQGDSAMYLCASSPLYGAGELFFGEGSRLTVL.